This paragraph covers one T cell receptor beta chain sequence. Its antigen is currently unknown. As originally analysed: Out-of-frame sequences were removed, leaving roughly 2,200,000 distinct TCRbeta sequences. The repertoire was sequenced with immunoSEQ multiplex PCR; TCRdb's copy has only in-frame clones and lacks some. D and trimming were read from the DNA, whereas the V and J calls and clone size are those reported in that table. Of 85,000 to 100,000 clones listed, around 80% are singletons. This sample was included in a study of memory CD4+ T cells and cytomegalovirus serostatus. Study-wide background: Of the healthy Belgian adults, 9 were CMV seropositive and 20 to 25 seronegative. Overall study results and limits: Of 150 to 200 reported CMV TCRbeta sequences, about 70 were found in memory CD4+ repertoires.

Germline values: CDR1 SNHLY, CDR2 FYNNEI. The germline V and J ends were trimmed by 1 base and 5 bases, with 11 bases remaining between them. This CDR3 spans 15 amino acids. Single viable CD3+CD4+CD8-CD45RO+ cells were sorted as the memory CD4+ T cells. After thawing, CD4+ T cells were positively selected. The source is an adult in good health and CMV-seropositive. What was sequenced was memory CD4+ T cells from blood. The V call is TRBV2, the J call TRBJ2-2, with no clear D. The CDR3 sequence: CASSEESGVTGELFF. As DNA, the CDR3 is TGTGCCAGCAGTGAAGAAAGTGGGGTGACCGGGGAGCTGTTTTTT.